The 20 T cell receptor beta chains below come from one sample, sequenced in a study of blood T cell repertoires in COVID-19. This table comes from immunoSEQ multiplex PCR, and its TCRdb copy is limited to in-frame clones, with some not included. This sample carries fewer than 50,000 clones, approximately 85% of them seen once, and the ten largest clones take about 31%. The sample taken for sequencing was peripheral blood. The receptors come from a woman older than 75 with acute or convalescent COVID-19.

The V gene is TRBV5-1, the J gene TRBJ2-6, with D unclear. Germline V gene data show CDR1 as SGHRS and CDR2 as YFSETQ. Trimming stripped 0 bases from V and 0 bases from J, with 4 bases between. The CDR3 runs to 15 residues. The DNA for the CDR3 is TGCGCCAGCAGCTTGGACGGCTCTGGGGCCAACGTCCTGACTTTC. Protein sequence: CASSLDGSGANVLTF.

The genes are TRBV27 and TRBJ1-6; D ambiguous. In germline, CDR1 is MNHEY, CDR2 SMNVEV (reference sequence). The V end was cut by 0 bases, the J end by 0 bases, with 6 bases between. CDR3 size: 16 residues. The CDR3 here is CASSLSGSSYNSPLHF. CDR3 nucleotides: TGTGCCAGCAGTTTATCGGGGAGCTCCTATAATTCACCCCTCCACTTT.

The chain recombines TRBV3-1 (or the pseudogene TRBV3-2) with TRBJ2-1, with 8 nucleotides matching TRBD2. Germline CDR1 and CDR2: LGHDT and YNNKEL (reference sequence). The CDR3 is made up of 13 amino acids. J gave up 7 bases and V 7 bases, and 6 bases lay outside the gene matches. As DNA, the CDR3 is TGTGCCAGCAAGGCTAGCGGGCAGAATGAGCAGTTCTTC. Its protein is CASKASGQNEQFF.

The chain has TRBV5-1 and TRBJ2-5; the match to TRBD1 covers 9 bases. The CDR3 totals 16 residues. The V segment lost 1 base and the J segment 4 bases; nucleotides outside the gene matches: 8. CDR1 SGHRS and CDR2 YFSETQ come from the germline V gene. This CDR3 is CASSLLTGGLVETQYF. CDR3 in DNA: TGCGCCAGCAGCTTGTTGACAGGGGGATTAGTAGAGACCCAGTACTTC.

The chain links TRBV25-1 to TRBJ1-1; D gene uncertain. The ends were cut back, 1 base at V and 10 bases at J, with 13 bases in the middle. The CDR3 has 13 residues. Germline values: CDR1 MGHDK, CDR2 SYGVNS. CDR3 region: CASSESGWRGAFF. The DNA for the CDR3 is TGTGCCAGCAGTGAATCGGGGTGGCGAGGAGCTTTCTTT.

This chain uses TRBV5-1 with TRBJ1-1; D uncertain. Trimming cost V 7 bases and J 1 base, with 14 bases left between them. Germline assignment: CDR1 SGHRS and CDR2 YFSETQ. The CDR3 totals 14 residues. The CDR3 region has the DNA TGCGCCAGCGACCCGGGATCCGGGAACACTGAAGCTTTCTTT. It translates to CASDPGSGNTEAFF. The complete variable domain, with remaining parts taken from reference TRBV5-1 and TRBJ1-1, reads KAGVTQTPRYLIKTRGQQVTLSCSPISGHRSVSWYQQTPGQGLQFLFEYFSETQRNKGNFPGRFSGRQFSNSRSEMNVSTLELGDSALYLCASDPGSGNTEAFFGQGTRLTVV.

The chain is built from TRBV6-1 and TRBJ1-1; no reliable D call. The CDR3 runs 15 residues. The V gene lost 2 bases and the J gene lost 0 bases, with 10 bases spanning the gap. The germline V gene has CDR1 MNHNS and CDR2 SASEGT. CDR3 region: CASSEYEGMNTEAFF. The CDR3, as DNA: TGTGCCAGCAGTGAATATGAGGGTATGAACACTGAAGCTTTCTTT.

The chain is built from TRBV19 and TRBJ1-2; D is uncertain. Trimming cost V 3 bases and J 7 bases, with 12 bases left between them. The CDR3 is made up of 13 amino acids. The V gene's germline CDR1 is LNHDA and CDR2 SQIVND (reference sequence). The CDR3 region has the DNA TGTGCCAGTAGTATTGGGGAGAAGAGTGGCTACACCTTC. The encoded protein is CASSIGEKSGYTF.

The chain joins TRBV6-5 to TRBJ2-7, with 7 positions matching TRBD1. This CDR3 spans 13 amino acids. Germline CDR1 and CDR2: MNHEY and SVGAGI. With 6 bases clipped from V and 2 bases from J, the junction kept 4 bases outside the gene matches. Here the CDR3 reads CASSPDRAYEQYF. As DNA, the CDR3 is TGTGCCAGCAGCCCCGACAGGGCCTACGAGCAGTACTTC.

This clone was seen a few times. The chain uses TRBV4-1 and TRBJ1-1; D unclear. The CDR3 is 14 residues long. Germline V gene sequence: CDR1 MGHRA, CDR2 YSYEKL. V dropped 1 base and J dropped 3 bases, with 9 bases sitting between them. The CDR3: CASSQVMADTEAFF. The CDR3 DNA reads TGCGCCAGCAGCCAAGTGATGGCTGACACTGAAGCTTTCTTT.

The chain combines TRBV30 with TRBJ1-4; D call uncertain. CDR3 length equals 13 residues. V was trimmed by 2 bases and J by 3 bases, leaving 7 bases between them. Per germline, CDR1 GTSNPN and CDR2 SVGIG (reference sequence). The CDR3 spells CAWSWRPNEKLFF. The CDR3 DNA sequence: TGTGCCTGGAGTTGGAGACCTAATGAAAAACTGTTTTTT.

This chain links TRBV27 with TRBJ2-7; 7 nucleotides align to TRBD1. This CDR3 has 15 amino acids. Germline V gene sequence: CDR1 MNHEY, CDR2 SMNVEV (reference sequence). Unmatched junction bases numbered 9, after V lost 6 bases and J lost 1 base. The CDR3 protein is CASRATGERSYEQYF. For the CDR3, the DNA is TGTGCCAGCAGGGCTACAGGGGAAAGGTCCTACGAGCAGTACTTC.

The chain employs TRBV4-2 and TRBJ2-7; TRBD2 aligns across 10 bases. The V gene's germline CDR1 is LGHNA and CDR2 YNFKEQ. V trimming: 3 bases; J trimming: 4 bases; junction bases outside the gene matches: 15. The CDR3 spans 18 residues. The CDR3: CASSHGGLGTSGKYEQYF. DNA of the CDR3: TGTGCCAGCAGCCATGGGGGTCTTGGCACTAGCGGGAAATACGAGCAGTACTTC.

The J gene is TRBJ1-2, the V gene TRBV27; no clear D. There are 13 residues in the CDR3. Per germline, CDR1 MNHEY and CDR2 SMNVEV (reference sequence). V was shortened by 5 bases and J by 8 bases, with 15 bases between the two germline ends. The CDR3 coding sequence is TGTGCCAGCAGTGACATCGCATCTAACGGCTACACCTTC. Residues: CASSDIASNGYTF.

This chain uses TRBV12-3 or TRBV12-4 with TRBJ1-1, with no clear D. The CDR3 has 11 amino acids. Trimming took 2 bases from V and 8 from J, leaving 6 bases between them. Written as DNA, the CDR3 is TGTGCCAGCAGTTTAATGGCCGAAGCTTTCTTT. It translates to CASSLMAEAFF.

In DNA form, the CDR3 reads TGCGCCAGCAGCGGAGGGGATGGTGAAAAACTGTTTTTT. As protein: CASSGGDGEKLFF. The chain is built from TRBV5-1 and TRBJ1-4, with a weak D call TRBD1 (5 bases). Germline loops: CDR1 SGHRS, CDR2 YFSETQ. V dropped 4 bases and J dropped 7 bases, with 11 bases sitting between them. This CDR3 contains 13 residues.

The genes are TRBV2 and TRBJ2-1, with a possible D match to TRBD2 (6 bases). CDR3 length: 14 residues. Trimming removed 8 bases from V and 6 bases from J, with 17 bases in between. Germline V CDR1 and CDR2: SNHLY, FYNNEI. CDR3 DNA sequence: TGTGCCAGCCACGGGACTCCTAACGGCAATGAGCAGTTCTTC. Translated: CASHGTPNGNEQFF.

The V gene is TRBV11-1, the J gene TRBJ1-1; D gene ambiguous. Per the germline V gene, CDR1 is SGHAT and CDR2 is FQDESV (reference sequence). This CDR3 spans 14 amino acids. Trimming shortened V by 6 bases and J by 1 base, and 12 bases separated the two germline ends. CDR3 residues: CASRALSSNTEAFF. DNA for the CDR3: TGTGCCAGCAGGGCGCTTAGCTCGAACACTGAAGCTTTCTTT.

J is TRBJ2-3 and V is TRBV9, with 9 bases fitting TRBD1. CDR1 is SGDLS and CDR2 is YYNGEE in the germline V gene. This CDR3 region has 15 residues. The ends lost 0 bases at V and 1 base at J; junction bases unmatched: 0. The CDR3 here is CASSVGTGGTDTQYF. CDR3 coding DNA: TGTGCCAGCAGCGTAGGGACAGGGGGCACAGATACGCAGTATTTT.

The V gene is TRBV5-8, the J gene TRBJ2-2; 10 bases align to TRBD2. This CDR3 region has 15 residues. Germline loops: CDR1 SGHTS, CDR2 YDEGEE. With V trimmed by 6 bases and J by 8 bases, 10 bases remained unmatched. The CDR3 DNA reads TGTGCCAGCACCCTGAGCCTAGCGGGAGAAGGGGAGCTGTTTTTT. This translates into CASTLSLAGEGELFF.